The source of this T cell receptor beta chain is a study of T cells of healthy individuals listed by TCRdb under 2018. To prepare the library, 5' RACE was applied. The sequencing machine was an Illumina MiSeq. The public sequencing data were trimmed at Q25 with fastp and processed into clonotypes with MiXCR by TCRdb, which kept only in-frame beta chains. Each entry is one CDR3 protein sequence, shown with its most common DNA and genes. The sample table holds around 63,000 distinct CDR3 sequences, of which roughly 17% were seen once. The top ten hold approximately 4.7% of the sample. This clonotype was seen a handful of times. Its antigen is not yet known. Base-call qualities are not available, and no considerably larger clone is one nucleotide away. Germline trimming: 6 bases from V, 1 base from J; junction bases outside gene matches: 7. The CDR3 runs 14 residues from the cysteine to the phenylalanine. CDR3 DNA only is kept here, 42 bases in frame from base 1. For CDR1 and CDR2, the germline V gene (reference sequence) lists DFQATT and SNEGSKA.

This clonotype was obtained from a human donor in good health. The chain employs TRBV20-1 and TRBJ1-1; the central 8 bases match TRBD1. DNA sequence: TGCAGTGCCGGAGGACAGGGAGGGAACACTGAAGCTTTCTTT. The encoded protein is CSAGGQGGNTEAFF.